Each of the 12 T cell receptor beta chains below was sequenced from the same sample in a study of blood T cell repertoires in COVID-19 (dated by TCRdb to the early 2020s). The library was obtained by the immunoSEQ multiplex PCR assay. Entries here come from immuneACCESS through TCRdb and include only in-frame sequences with V and J called. Some clones fail to appear in such tables; in the studies checked, an unresolved V gene covers under half of the shortfall, and the cause of the remainder is unknown. Across this sample there are more than 300,000 clones, with 88% seen only once. Jointly, the top ten make up 0.9% to 1.5% of the sample. The source material was PBMCs or T cells enriched from blood (not recorded which). The receptors stem from a woman under 30 who had recovered from COVID-19.

The chain uses TRBV28 and TRBJ2-7, with 8 nucleotides matching TRBD1. Trimming at V came to 5 bases and at J to 2 bases, leaving 5 bases not matched to a gene. CDR3 size: 14 residues. Germline loops: CDR1 MDHEN, CDR2 SYDVKM. The CDR3 region has the DNA TGTGCCAGCAGTCCCGGGACAGGCGCCTACGAGCAGTACTTC. It specifies CASSPGTGAYEQYF.

This clone appeared once. The V gene is TRBV9, the J gene TRBJ2-3, with 9 bases that match TRBD1. The length of the CDR3 is 15 residues. Germline-derived CDR1 and CDR2 are SGDLS and YYNGEE. Trimming cost V 2 bases and J 1 base; bases outside gene matches: 2. CDR3 sequence reads: CASSVRTGGTDTQYF. The CDR3 coding sequence is TGTGCCAGCAGCGTTAGGACAGGGGGCACAGATACGCAGTATTTT.

This rearrangement joins TRBV7-9 to TRBJ2-1, with D possibly matching TRBD1 (5 bases). Trimming pared 4 bases from V and 3 bases from J, leaving 16 bases between. In germline, CDR1 is SEHNR, CDR2 FQNEAQ (reference sequence). The CDR3 runs 16 residues. The CDR3 region is CASSSTSGMDYNEQFF. DNA of the CDR3: TGTGCCAGCAGCTCAACCTCAGGGATGGACTACAATGAGCAGTTCTTC. The full variable domain, its missing parts supplied by reference TRBV7-9 and TRBJ2-1, is DTGVSQNPRHKITKRGQNVTFRCDPISEHNRLYWYRQTLGQGPEFLTYFQNEAQLEKSRLLSDRFSAERPKGSFSTLEIQRTEQGDSAMYLCASSSTSGMDYNEQFFGPGTRLTVL.

V gene TRBV9 combines with J gene TRBJ1-1, with 8 positions matching TRBD1. After removal of 3 bases from V and 3 bases from J, the junction contained 4 bases not matched to a gene. In germline, CDR1 is SGDLS, CDR2 YYNGEE. This CDR3 has 14 residues. The CDR3 DNA is TGTGCCAGCAGCGCGATGGACAGGGACACTGAAGCTTTCTTT. It yields the protein CASSAMDRDTEAFF. The full variable domain, completed using reference TRBV9 and TRBJ1-1, is DSGVTQTPKHLITATGQRVTLRCSPRSGDLSVYWYQQSLDQGLQFLIQYYNGEERAKGNILERFSAQQFPDLHSELNLSSLELGDSALYFCASSAMDRDTEAFFGQGTRLTVV.

This sequence joins TRBV3-1 (or the pseudogene TRBV3-2) and TRBJ1-1, with D tentatively TRBD1 (5 bases). Germline V gene data show CDR1 as LGHDT and CDR2 as YNNKEL (reference sequence). The CDR3 length is 17 residues. V was clipped by 4 bases and J by 5 bases, with 23 bases between them. CDR3 residues: CASSRTKVVSRATEAFF. CDR3 nucleotide sequence: TGTGCCAGCAGCCGGACCAAGGTGGTTAGCAGGGCGACTGAAGCTTTCTTT.

Comment on this clone: The germline gene is not matched at one end of the junction; a read error may be the cause. The V call is TRBV3-1 (or the pseudogene TRBV3-2), the J call TRBJ2-1; D gene unclear. CDR1 LGHDT and CDR2 YNNKEL come from the germline V gene (reference sequence). CDR3 length equals 12 residues. CDR3 in amino acids: CASSQVNRDILF. The CDR3 DNA sequence: TGTGCCAGCAGCCAAGTAAACCGAGATATACTCTTC.

This chain uses TRBV5-4 with TRBJ2-1; TRBD2 might be the D (6 bases). The germline gives CDR1 SGHNT, CDR2 YYREEE (reference sequence). This CDR3 has 16 residues. V dropped 4 bases and J dropped 5 bases, with 19 bases sitting between them. Here the CDR3 reads CASSPVWGVKDNEQFF. The CDR3 nucleotides read TGTGCCAGCAGCCCCGTGTGGGGGGTGAAGGACAATGAGCAGTTCTTC.

This sequence joins TRBV6-5 and TRBJ1-2; no definite D call. This CDR3 contains 13 residues. V was shortened by 6 bases and J by 5 bases, with 13 bases between the two germline ends. Germline-derived CDR1 and CDR2 are MNHEY and SVGAGI. The DNA for the CDR3 is TGTGCCAGCAGCTCCGGGATTTCATATGGCTACACCTTC. This codes for CASSSGISYGYTF.

This chain links TRBV4-3 with TRBJ1-4, with 7 nucleotides matching TRBD1. The CDR3 is made up of 15 amino acids. With V trimmed by 1 base and J by 7 bases, 6 bases remained unmatched. Per germline, CDR1 LGHNA and CDR2 YSLEER. In DNA form, the CDR3 reads TGCGCCAGCAGCCAAGTCGGGGCAGGGGGTGAAAAACTGTTTTTT. Translating it yields CASSQVGAGGEKLFF.

V usage is TRBV19 and J usage is TRBJ1-5; 11 bases are shared with TRBD1. Trimming cost V 6 bases and J 3 bases; bases outside gene matches: 16. Per the germline V gene, CDR1 is LNHDA and CDR2 is SQIVND (reference sequence). This CDR3 has 19 amino acids. As DNA, the CDR3 is TGTGCCAGTAGACGATTAGGGACAGGGGGACTTACGAACAATCAGCCCCAGCATTTT. It translates to CASRRLGTGGLTNNQPQHF.

This clone is a singleton in its sample. The chain has TRBV19 and TRBJ1-4; 7 bases map to TRBD1. There are 15 residues in the CDR3. V was pared by 5 bases and J by 8 bases, with 11 bases of the junction left unmatched. The germline V gene encodes CDR1 LNHDA and CDR2 SQIVND (reference sequence). CDR3 in amino acids: CASSPPEGAGEKLFF. The CDR3 coding sequence is TGTGCCAGTAGTCCTCCCGAGGGGGCTGGGGAAAAACTGTTTTTT.

This sequence joins TRBV5-1 and TRBJ1-1; 7 nucleotides line up with TRBD1. V lost 3 bases to trimming and J lost 0 bases; unmatched junction nucleotides: 11. From germline, CDR1 is SGHRS and CDR2 YFSETQ. CDR3 size: 17 residues. CDR3 sequence reads: CASSSGGTQGMNTEAFF. CDR3 nucleotides: TGCGCCAGCAGCTCAGGGGGTACCCAAGGGATGAACACTGAAGCTTTCTTT.